These T cell receptor beta chains were read from a single sample in a study of shared clonotypes between healthy human individuals. The method was immunoSEQ multiplex PCR; TCRdb's version includes in-frame clones alone and lacks a portion of them. This table holds more than 2 million clones, about 95% found once. Input material: naive CD8+ T cells sorted from blood. Receptor source: a man aged 18-30 years in good health. The CDR3 runs from the conserved cysteine through the conserved F or W. Each record gives: V gene, CDR3 length, J gene, clone size, D gene, CDR3 protein, CDR3 DNA. The D gene is left open where the match is weak. Not every row has a clone size; where given, it reads once, few, many or a size class.

v_call: TRBV27
cdr3_length: 15
j_call: TRBJ2-3
clone_size: -
d_call: TRBD1
cdr3_aa: CASSPSGQGLHTQYF
cdr3_nt: TGTGCCAGCAGTCCCTCGGGACAGGGGTTGCATACGCAGTATTTT

v_call: TRBV28
cdr3_length: 18
j_call: TRBJ2-7
clone_size: -
d_call: -
cdr3_aa: CASSPVRGVGSFDYEQYF
cdr3_nt: TGTGCCAGCAGCCCAGTAAGGGGGGTTGGTAGCTTCGATTACGAGCAGTACTTC

v_call: TRBV7-9
cdr3_length: 12
j_call: TRBJ2-3
clone_size: -
d_call: -
cdr3_aa: CATKSIPDTQYF
cdr3_nt: TGTGCCACCAAGAGTATCCCAGATACGCAGTATTTT

v_call: TRBV4-1
cdr3_length: 15
j_call: TRBJ1-5
clone_size: -
d_call: -
cdr3_aa: CASSQEDRFNQPQHF
cdr3_nt: TGCGCCAGCAGCCAAGAGGACAGATTCAATCAGCCCCAGCATTTT

v_call: TRBV27
cdr3_length: 17
j_call: TRBJ1-2
clone_size: -
d_call: TRBD1
cdr3_aa: CASSSISPTGGGYGYTF
cdr3_nt: TGTGCCAGCAGTTCAATATCGCCGACAGGGGGCGGCTATGGCTACACCTTC

v_call: TRBV6-4
cdr3_length: 12
j_call: TRBJ2-1
clone_size: -
d_call: -
cdr3_aa: CASSDSTGVEFF
cdr3_nt: TGTGCCAGCAGTGACTCGACGGGGGTGGAGTTCTTC

v_call: TRBV28
cdr3_length: 18
j_call: TRBJ1-5
clone_size: -
d_call: TRBD1
cdr3_aa: CASSSNTGEGAGNQPQHF
cdr3_nt: TGTGCCAGCAGTTCTAACACAGGGGAAGGTGCGGGCAATCAGCCCCAGCATTTT

v_call: TRBV6-1
cdr3_length: 14
j_call: TRBJ2-7
clone_size: -
d_call: -
cdr3_aa: CASSELGTSYEQYF
cdr3_nt: TGTGCCAGCAGTGAACTCGGGACCTCCTACGAGCAGTACTTC

v_call: TRBV28
cdr3_length: 15
j_call: TRBJ2-1
clone_size: -
d_call: TRBD1
cdr3_aa: CASDRRTGEDNEQFF
cdr3_nt: TGTGCCAGCGACCGACGGACAGGGGAGGACAATGAGCAGTTCTTC

v_call: TRBV5-6
cdr3_length: 13
j_call: TRBJ2-1
clone_size: once
d_call: TRBD2
cdr3_aa: CASSPGLADEQFF
cdr3_nt: TGTGCCAGCAGCCCCGGACTAGCCGATGAGCAGTTCTTC

v_call: TRBV14
cdr3_length: 13
j_call: TRBJ2-5
clone_size: -
d_call: -
cdr3_aa: CASSQYRVETQYF
cdr3_nt: TGTGCCAGCAGCCAATACAGGGTGGAGACCCAGTACTTC

v_call: TRBV28
cdr3_length: 15
j_call: TRBJ1-4
clone_size: -
d_call: -
cdr3_aa: CASTPAEGVGEKLFF
cdr3_nt: TGTGCCAGCACCCCCGCAGAAGGGGTAGGAGAAAAACTGTTTTTT

v_call: TRBV12-5
cdr3_length: 14
j_call: TRBJ2-1
clone_size: once
d_call: -
cdr3_aa: CASGLVAGYNEQFF
cdr3_nt: TGTGCTAGTGGTTTGGTGGCAGGTTACAATGAGCAGTTCTTC

v_call: TRBV28
cdr3_length: 17
j_call: TRBJ1-5
clone_size: -
d_call: TRBD1
cdr3_aa: CASSTTAVGTENQPQHF
cdr3_nt: TGTGCCAGCAGTACTACCGCAGTTGGGACAGAAAATCAGCCCCAGCATTTT

v_call: TRBV6-5
cdr3_length: 14
j_call: TRBJ1-2
clone_size: -
d_call: -
cdr3_aa: CASSYSTKGNGYTF
cdr3_nt: TGTGCCAGCAGTTACTCGACAAAGGGGAACGGCTACACCTTC

v_call: TRBV13
cdr3_length: 15
j_call: TRBJ2-1
clone_size: -
d_call: TRBD2
cdr3_aa: CASSGERGEGLEQFF
cdr3_nt: TGTGCCAGCAGCGGTGAGCGCGGGGAGGGCCTTGAGCAGTTCTTC

v_call: TRBV7-9
cdr3_length: 18
j_call: TRBJ2-1
clone_size: -
d_call: TRBD1
cdr3_aa: CASSTTSTGVFINNEQFF
cdr3_nt: TGTGCCAGCAGCACCACCTCGACAGGGGTCTTCATTAACAATGAGCAGTTCTTC

v_call: TRBV2
cdr3_length: 14
j_call: TRBJ2-5
clone_size: -
d_call: TRBD1
cdr3_aa: CASREDRGGETQYF
cdr3_nt: TGTGCCAGCAGGGAAGACAGGGGGGGAGAGACCCAGTACTTC

v_call: TRBV27
cdr3_length: 13
j_call: TRBJ2-7
clone_size: once
d_call: -
cdr3_aa: CASAPTVSYEQYF
cdr3_nt: TGTGCCAGCGCCCCTACAGTTTCCTACGAGCAGTACTTC

v_call: TRBV19
cdr3_length: 13
j_call: TRBJ2-5
clone_size: once
d_call: TRBD2
cdr3_aa: CATQGGIQETQYF
cdr3_nt: TGTGCCACTCAGGGAGGGATTCAAGAGACCCAGTACTTC

v_call: TRBV4-2
cdr3_length: 15
j_call: TRBJ1-1
clone_size: -
d_call: TRBD1
cdr3_aa: CASSLPGQSNTEAFF
cdr3_nt: TGTGCCAGCAGCTTACCGGGACAGTCCAACACTGAAGCTTTCTTT

v_call: TRBV10-2
cdr3_length: 15
j_call: TRBJ2-3
clone_size: -
d_call: -
cdr3_aa: CASSELRGGTDTQYF
cdr3_nt: TGCGCCAGCAGTGAGCTAAGGGGCGGCACAGATACGCAGTATTTT

v_call: TRBV7-9
cdr3_length: 16
j_call: TRBJ2-7
clone_size: -
d_call: -
cdr3_aa: CASSLSLGRQAYEQYF
cdr3_nt: TGTGCCAGCAGCTTATCCCTTGGACGACAGGCCTACGAGCAGTACTTC

v_call: TRBV11-3
cdr3_length: 15
j_call: TRBJ2-3
clone_size: once
d_call: TRBD2
cdr3_aa: CASSLRSGGTDTQYF
cdr3_nt: TGTGCCAGCAGCTTAAGGAGCGGGGGGACAGATACGCAGTATTTT

v_call: TRBV13
cdr3_length: 16
j_call: TRBJ2-1
clone_size: once
d_call: TRBD2
cdr3_aa: CASSSRAGGRDNEQFF
cdr3_nt: TGTGCCAGCAGCTCGCGAGCGGGGGGAAGGGACAATGAGCAGTTCTTC

v_call: TRBV7-9
cdr3_length: 16
j_call: TRBJ2-7
clone_size: -
d_call: -
cdr3_aa: CASSPRGTLTSYEQYF
cdr3_nt: TGTGCCAGCAGCCCCAGGGGAACTCTCACATCCTACGAGCAGTACTTC

v_call: TRBV7-9
cdr3_length: 14
j_call: TRBJ1-5
clone_size: -
d_call: -
cdr3_aa: CASTSSGGYQPQHF
cdr3_nt: TGTGCCAGCACCTCCAGCGGGGGGTATCAGCCCCAGCATTTT

v_call: TRBV19
cdr3_length: 16
j_call: TRBJ2-1
clone_size: -
d_call: TRBD2
cdr3_aa: CASSIDLAGGDNEQFF
cdr3_nt: TGTGCCAGTAGTATAGATCTAGCGGGGGGCGACAATGAGCAGTTCTTC

v_call: TRBV6-5
cdr3_length: 16
j_call: TRBJ2-3
clone_size: -
d_call: TRBD2
cdr3_aa: CASSYSTAGVSDTQYF
cdr3_nt: TGTGCCAGCAGTTACTCGACAGCGGGAGTATCAGATACGCAGTATTTT

v_call: TRBV27
cdr3_length: 11
j_call: TRBJ2-2
clone_size: once
d_call: -
cdr3_aa: CASRFTGELFF
cdr3_nt: TGTGCCAGCAGGTTTACCGGGGAGCTGTTTTTT

v_call: TRBV2
cdr3_length: 13
j_call: TRBJ2-5
clone_size: -
d_call: TRBD1
cdr3_aa: CASSVGQGETQYF
cdr3_nt: TGTGCCAGCAGTGTAGGACAGGGAGAGACCCAGTACTTC

v_call: TRBV4-1
cdr3_length: 18
j_call: TRBJ1-2
clone_size: -
d_call: TRBD1
cdr3_aa: CASSQEFGTGGLNYGYTF
cdr3_nt: TGCGCCAGCAGCCAAGAGTTCGGGACAGGGGGCCTAAACTATGGCTACACCTTC

v_call: TRBV7-6
cdr3_length: 13
j_call: TRBJ2-7
clone_size: -
d_call: -
cdr3_aa: CASSVGVSYEQYF
cdr3_nt: TGTGCCAGCAGCGTAGGGGTATCCTACGAGCAGTACTTC

v_call: TRBV7-9
cdr3_length: 14
j_call: TRBJ1-1
clone_size: -
d_call: -
cdr3_aa: CASSLEGRDTEAFF
cdr3_nt: TGTGCCAGCAGCTTAGAGGGCAGGGACACTGAAGCTTTCTTT

v_call: TRBV6-5
cdr3_length: 14
j_call: TRBJ1-1
clone_size: -
d_call: -
cdr3_aa: CASSYVPLGTEAFF
cdr3_nt: TGTGCCAGCAGTTACGTCCCGCTGGGCACTGAAGCTTTCTTT

v_call: TRBV5-1
cdr3_length: 14
j_call: TRBJ1-2
clone_size: few
d_call: TRBD1
cdr3_aa: CASSYDRGSYGYTF
cdr3_nt: TGCGCCAGCAGCTATGACAGGGGGTCCTATGGCTACACCTTC

v_call: TRBV7-9
cdr3_length: 13
j_call: TRBJ1-5
clone_size: -
d_call: -
cdr3_aa: CASSSPSGQPQHF
cdr3_nt: TGTGCCAGCAGCTCCCCGTCTGGGCAGCCCCAGCATTTT

v_call: TRBV4-1
cdr3_length: 15
j_call: TRBJ2-1
clone_size: -
d_call: TRBD2
cdr3_aa: CASSHLAGENNEQFF
cdr3_nt: TGCGCCAGCAGCCATTTAGCGGGAGAGAACAATGAGCAGTTCTTC

v_call: TRBV19
cdr3_length: 15
j_call: TRBJ2-1
clone_size: -
d_call: TRBD1
cdr3_aa: CASSSGTGIYNEQFF
cdr3_nt: TGTGCCAGTAGCTCCGGGACAGGGATTTACAATGAGCAGTTCTTC

v_call: TRBV7-9
cdr3_length: 14
j_call: TRBJ1-6
clone_size: -
d_call: TRBD1
cdr3_aa: CTTETGTGASPLHF
cdr3_nt: TGTACCACCGAGACCGGGACAGGGGCTTCACCCCTCCACTTT

v_call: TRBV7-6
cdr3_length: 13
j_call: TRBJ1-1
clone_size: -
d_call: -
cdr3_aa: CASSLGTPYEAFF
cdr3_nt: TGTGCCAGCAGCTTAGGGACCCCGTATGAAGCTTTCTTT

v_call: TRBV30
cdr3_length: 14
j_call: TRBJ2-7
clone_size: once
d_call: -
cdr3_aa: CAWSVGGLSYEQYF
cdr3_nt: TGTGCCTGGAGTGTAGGGGGGCTCTCCTACGAGCAGTACTTC

v_call: TRBV27
cdr3_length: 12
j_call: TRBJ2-5
clone_size: -
d_call: -
cdr3_aa: CASSSGTKRMYF
cdr3_nt: TGTGCCAGCAGTAGTGGGACAAAGAGGATGTACTTC

v_call: TRBV30
cdr3_length: 16
j_call: TRBJ1-5
clone_size: -
d_call: -
cdr3_aa: CAWSSARLDSNQPQHF
cdr3_nt: TGTGCCTGGAGTAGCGCTAGACTGGATAGCAATCAGCCCCAGCATTTT

v_call: TRBV6-5
cdr3_length: 13
j_call: TRBJ2-7
clone_size: -
d_call: -
cdr3_aa: CASSPLHSYEQYF
cdr3_nt: TGTGCCAGCAGCCCGCTCCACTCCTACGAGCAGTACTTC

v_call: TRBV28
cdr3_length: 14
j_call: TRBJ2-1
clone_size: -
d_call: TRBD1
cdr3_aa: CASSIGQGIDEQFF
cdr3_nt: TGTGCCAGCAGTATCGGACAGGGGATAGATGAGCAGTTCTTC

v_call: TRBV6-6
cdr3_length: 15
j_call: TRBJ2-3
clone_size: few
d_call: TRBD1
cdr3_aa: CASSSQGAHTDTQYF
cdr3_nt: TGTGCCAGCAGTAGTCAGGGGGCCCACACAGATACGCAGTATTTT

v_call: TRBV21-1
cdr3_length: 14
j_call: TRBJ2-7
clone_size: -
d_call: -
cdr3_aa: CASSKSGTPYEQYF
cdr3_nt: TGTGCCAGCAGCAAATCCGGGACCCCCTACGAGCAGTACTTC

v_call: TRBV27
cdr3_length: 18
j_call: TRBJ2-7
clone_size: -
d_call: TRBD2
cdr3_aa: CASAAGVLERDPLNGQYF
cdr3_nt: TGTGCCAGCGCCGCGGGAGTTCTGGAGAGGGACCCCCTGAATGGGCAGTACTTC

v_call: TRBV4-1
cdr3_length: 15
j_call: TRBJ1-2
clone_size: -
d_call: TRBD1
cdr3_aa: CASSQRDRDIYGYTF
cdr3_nt: TGCGCCAGCAGCCAGAGGGACAGGGACATCTATGGCTACACCTTC

v_call: TRBV6-5
cdr3_length: 13
j_call: TRBJ2-7
clone_size: -
d_call: -
cdr3_aa: CASSYNGAHEQYF
cdr3_nt: TGTGCCAGCAGTTATAATGGGGCCCACGAGCAGTACTTC

v_call: TRBV10-1
cdr3_length: 14
j_call: TRBJ2-3
clone_size: -
d_call: TRBD2
cdr3_aa: CASISSGGADTQYF
cdr3_nt: TGCGCCAGCATATCTAGCGGGGGGGCTGATACGCAGTATTTT